This entry is about one T cell receptor (beta chain). Antigen: not known. This specimen comes from a study of shared clonotypes between healthy human individuals. Looking at the study overall: Per donor, CD8 memory used one plate, CD8 naive used two, CD4 memory used three and CD4 naive used three. Findings of the study overall: Generation probability values for non-shared clonotypes were lower than those for clonotypes shared by all four donors. Rarefaction exposed incomplete sorted-subset sequencing despite large depth.

Every subset's genomic DNA went evenly onto several immunoSEQ plates. Only in-frame clones appear in the TCRdb table, and some are missing; sequencing was by immunoSEQ multiplex PCR. Of under 2,000,000 clones in the sample, about 95% are singletons; the top ten hold approximately 1.2%. Naive CD8 populations comprised CD45RO-negative cells positively selected for CCR7, excluding terminally differentiated effector memory CD45RA+ cells. The receptor comes from a young man in good health. The material sequenced was naive CD8+ T cells sorted from blood.

The CDR3 sequence is CASSYSSVYEQYF. CDR3 DNA sequence: TGTGCCAGCAGTTACTCGTCGGTATACGAGCAGTACTTC. The chain carries TRBV6-6 and TRBJ2-7; no clear D. Per germline, CDR1 MNHNY and CDR2 SVGAGI (reference sequence). Trimming cost V 0 bases and J 4 bases, with 7 bases left between them. CDR3 length: 13 residues.